Each of the 2 T cell receptor beta chains below was sequenced from the same sample in a study of cytotoxic CD8 clonotypes in ibrutinib-treated CLL listed by TCRdb under 2021. Libraries were prepared through the immunoSEQ multiplex PCR assay. TCRdb re-hosts the immuneACCESS table, in-frame sequences only. Its copies lack some clones; in the studies checked, an unresolved V gene accounts for under half of them, and the cause for the rest is not known. This sample holds some 130,000 clones; approximately 80% were observed only once. The top ten clones comprise 4.5% to 6.5% of the sample. The sample's time point label, decoded: 24 months on ibrutinib. This sample comprised PBMCs, obtained after 24 months of ibrutinib treatment. The receptors derive from a human donor with chronic lymphocytic leukemia.

The CDR3, as DNA: TGTGCCTGGGGACCCCTGGGCCAGCCCCAGCATTTT. Residues: CAWGPLGQPQHF. This chain links TRBV30 with TRBJ1-5; no clear D. V was pared by 5 bases and J by 7 bases, with 12 bases between. From germline, CDR1 is GTSNPN and CDR2 SVGIG (reference sequence). The CDR3 is made up of 12 amino acids.

The V call is TRBV19, the J call TRBJ2-7; weak D call: TRBD2 (6 bases). Trimming took 3 bases from V and 2 from J, leaving 11 bases between them. CDR1 is LNHDA and CDR2 is SQIVND in the germline V gene (reference sequence). This CDR3 has 14 residues. The DNA for the CDR3 is TGTGCCAGTAGTATGTCGGGGGTCCCCTACGAGCAGTACTTC. Encoded protein: CASSMSGVPYEQYF.